One and the same sample provided the 23 T cell receptor beta chains below, sequenced in a study of shared clonotypes between healthy human individuals. Sequenced by immunoSEQ multiplex PCR; TCRdb stores in-frame clones only, minus some. The table records about 2.4 million clones, roughly 93% of them present only once. Sequenced: naive CD4+ T cells from PBMCs. Subset indicated: CD45RA+ positively selected. The receptors originated from a man aged 18 to 29 in good health. Some clones in this sample may be carry-over from other donors' samples.

This clone has just one count. Other DNA sequences from this sample encode an identical CDR3 as well. The chain links TRBV5-1 to TRBJ2-2, with D perhaps TRBD2 (5 bases). V lost 4 bases and J lost 0, with 10 bases in between. Germline CDR1 SGHRS, CDR2 YFSETQ. This CDR3 comprises 15 residues. CDR3 bases: TGCGCCAGCAGCATCGGAGGACCGAACACCGGGGAGCTGTTTTTT. Its protein is CASSIGGPNTGELFF. The whole variable domain, remainder taken from reference TRBV5-1 and TRBJ2-2, is KAGVTQTPRYLIKTRGQQVTLSCSPISGHRSVSWYQQTPGQGLQFLFEYFSETQRNKGNFPGRFSGRQFSNSRSEMNVSTLELGDSALYLCASSIGGPNTGELFFGEGSRLTVL.

The chain employs TRBV6-9 and TRBJ2-7; 8 bases line up with TRBD2. Per germline, CDR1 MNHGY and CDR2 SVAAGI. J lost 13 bases, V lost 6 bases, and 11 bases had no gene match. The CDR3 extends over 12 amino acids. The CDR3 bases are TGTGCCAGCAGGGGAGGACTAGCCGAGGGCTACTTC. This gives the protein CASRGGLAEGYF.

The chain employs TRBV2 and TRBJ1-5, with D maybe TRBD1 (5 bases). CDR1 is SNHLY, CDR2 FYNNEI, per germline. V was cut by 5 bases and J by 7 bases, with 18 bases left in between. The CDR3 sequence is 15 residues long. In DNA, the CDR3 is TGTGCCAGCAGTACCGACGGGGCCGTCTCCCAGCCCCAGCATTTT. This gives the protein CASSTDGAVSQPQHF.

The CDR3, as DNA: TGTGCCAGCAGCTTAGGACGGGGTAACTCCTACGAGCAGTACTTC. The encoded protein is CASSLGRGNSYEQYF. This chain links TRBV7-2 with TRBJ2-7; possibly TRBD2 for D (5 bases). Germline CDR1 is SGHTA and CDR2 is FQGNSA. The CDR3 has 15 amino acids. V was shortened by 1 base and J by 0 bases, with 10 bases between the two germline ends.

The chain joins TRBV5-4 to TRBJ2-5, with D maybe TRBD1 (5 bases). This CDR3 has 13 residues. Germline CDR1 reads SGHNT; CDR2 reads YYREEE (reference sequence). The ends were cut back, 2 bases at V and 5 bases at J, with 10 bases in the middle. The CDR3 coding sequence is TGTGCCAGCAGCTTAAAGGGGCTGGAGACCCAGTACTTC. Translating gives CASSLKGLETQYF.

The chain links TRBV18 to TRBJ2-7; 7 bases agree with TRBD1. Germline V gene lookup returns CDR1 KGHSH and CDR2 LQKENI. CDR3 size: 12 residues. The ends lost 5 bases at V and 6 bases at J; junction bases unmatched: 4. In DNA form, the CDR3 reads TGTGCCAGCTCAGCGACAGGGTCCGAGCAGTACTTC. This encodes CASSATGSEQYF.

This chain connects TRBV18 to TRBJ2-3; the match to TRBD1 covers 7 bases. The V gene end was trimmed by 5 bases and the J gene end by 2 bases; junction bases not matched to a gene: 13. Germline-derived CDR1 and CDR2 are KGHSH and LQKENI. CDR3 length: 17 residues. For the CDR3, the DNA is TGTGCCAGCTCAGAGAGCGTATGGGACAGAAACACAGATACGCAGTATTTT. Encoded protein: CASSESVWDRNTDTQYF.

This clone was picked up one time. The rearrangement joins TRBV2 to TRBJ2-5; D could derive from TRBD1 or TRBD2 (6 bases each). This CDR3 spans 13 amino acids. Trimming cost V 11 bases and J 2 bases, with 15 bases left between them. Germline CDR1 reads SNHLY; CDR2 reads FYNNEI. The CDR3 DNA reads TGTGCCCGTGCTAGGGGGGAGCAAGAGACCCAGTACTTC. Its translation is CARARGEQETQYF.

The chain joins TRBV30 to TRBJ1-3, with D perhaps matching TRBD1 (5 bases). Trimming removed 7 bases at V and 4 bases at J, with 14 bases between. Germline CDR1 GTSNPN, CDR2 SVGIG (reference sequence). The CDR3 has 13 amino acids. The CDR3 DNA follows: TGTGCCTACCTTGGCAGGGTCGGAAACACCATATATTTT. Protein: CAYLGRVGNTIYF.

The chain has TRBV5-6 and TRBJ2-3; D gene uncertain. Trimming removed 0 bases at V and 1 base at J, with 6 bases between. Germline V gives CDR1 SGHDT, CDR2 YYEEEE. The CDR3 is 14 amino acids. This chain's CDR3 is CASSLGARTDTQYF. The CDR3 coding sequence is TGTGCCAGCAGCTTGGGGGCCCGCACAGATACGCAGTATTTT.

About this clone: Other DNA sequences from this sample encode an identical CDR3 as well. The chain joins TRBV20-1 to TRBJ2-3; the D is unclear. Germline CDR1 DFQATT, CDR2 SNEGSKA (reference sequence). This CDR3 spans 11 amino acids. The ends were cut back, 5 bases at V and 0 bases at J, with 3 bases in the middle. The DNA for the CDR3 is TGCAGTGCTCCCAGCACAGATACGCAGTATTTT. Translating gives CSAPSTDTQYF.

The chain is built from TRBV5-1 and TRBJ2-7; maybe TRBD1 (6 bases). V was trimmed by 4 bases and J by 2 bases, leaving 10 bases between them. The CDR3 extends over 13 amino acids. Germline V lookup: CDR1 SGHRS, CDR2 YFSETQ. This CDR3 is CASSSRTAYEQYF. CDR3 coding DNA: TGCGCCAGCAGCAGCCGGACAGCCTACGAGCAGTACTTC.

The rearrangement links TRBV4-3 to TRBJ1-2; possibly TRBD1 for D (6 bases). CDR3 length: 14 amino acids. V lost 6 bases and J lost 8, with 19 bases in between. Germline V gene lookup returns CDR1 LGHNA and CDR2 YSLEER. In nucleotides, the CDR3 is TGCGCCAGCAGACAGGACAGTCTGACTGGCGGCTACACCTTC. Amino acid sequence: CASRQDSLTGGYTF.

The chain recombines TRBV28 with TRBJ2-1; D is perhaps TRBD2 (5 bases). CDR3 length: 17 amino acids. Germline CDR1 is MDHEN and CDR2 is SYDVKM. Trimming took 4 bases from V and 0 from J, leaving 16 bases between them. This CDR3 reads CASSSTGLFSSYNEQFF. The CDR3 nucleotides read TGTGCCAGCAGTTCTACCGGACTCTTTAGCTCCTACAATGAGCAGTTCTTC.

The chain couples TRBV11-2 to TRBJ2-3, with TRBD1 matching over 7 bases. This CDR3 spans 19 amino acids. Germline trimming cut 0 bases from V and 3 bases from J; bases unmatched to any gene: 15. The germline V gene encodes CDR1 SGHAT and CDR2 FQNNGV. CDR3 nucleotide sequence: TGTGCCAGCAGCTTAGACCCCCCTAGCAGGGGGATTAGGACAGATACGCAGTATTTT. As protein: CASSLDPPSRGIRTDTQYF.

The genes are TRBV28 and TRBJ1-2; the D gene is possibly TRBD1 (5 bases). V was cut by 6 bases and J by 8 bases, with 22 bases left in between. The CDR3 totals 15 residues. CDR1 and CDR2 from the germline V gene are MDHEN and SYDVKM. The CDR3 coding sequence is TGTGCCAGCAGCACAAGGGGACCAAACCTGGGGGGCTACACCTTC. As protein: CASSTRGPNLGGYTF.

The CDR3 protein is CASSSYYRGSYNEQFF. CDR3 in DNA: TGTGCCAGCAGTTCCTATTACAGGGGGTCCTACAATGAGCAGTTCTTC. The chain combines TRBV27 with TRBJ2-1; TRBD1 agrees at 8 bases. Germline assignment: CDR1 MNHEY and CDR2 SMNVEV (reference sequence). The CDR3 totals 16 residues. The V gene end was trimmed by 4 bases and the J gene end by 1 base; junction bases not matched to a gene: 6.

This chain links TRBV18 with TRBJ1-1; D unclear. V lost 4 bases and J 1 base, leaving 7 bases between the germline ends. Germline V gene data show CDR1 as KGHSH and CDR2 as LQKENI. The CDR3 contains 13 residues. This CDR3 reads CASSQQENTEAFF. CDR3 in DNA: TGTGCCAGCTCACAGCAGGAGAACACTGAAGCTTTCTTT.

CDR3 sequence (DNA): TGTGCCAGCACTCGGAACGGACAGATCACAGATACGCAGTATTTT. This translates into CASTRNGQITDTQYF. The V call is TRBV11-1, the J call TRBJ2-3, with D possibly being TRBD1 (6 bases). CDR1 SGHAT and CDR2 FQDESV come from the germline V gene (reference sequence). The germline V and J ends were trimmed by 7 bases and 2 bases, with 16 bases remaining between them. This CDR3 contains 15 residues.

This sequence joins TRBV7-2 and TRBJ2-2; perhaps TRBD1 as D (6 bases). From germline, CDR1 is SGHTA and CDR2 FQGNSA. The V end was cut by 4 bases, the J end by 1 base, with 13 bases between. There are 16 residues in the CDR3. The DNA of the CDR3 is TGTGCCAGCAGCTCCGGGACACGGCTGAACACCGGGGAGCTGTTTTTT. Residues: CASSSGTRLNTGELFF.

The chain employs TRBV2 and TRBJ1-4, with a weak D call TRBD1 (6 bases). This CDR3 comprises 16 residues. Germline CDR1 is SNHLY and CDR2 is FYNNEI. Trimming pared 6 bases from V and 10 bases from J, leaving 24 bases between. CDR3 amino acids: CASSHPGRDTGAKLFF. The CDR3 DNA sequence: TGTGCCAGCAGCCACCCGGGCCGGGACACGGGGGCAAAACTGTTTTTT.

The V gene is TRBV6-1, the J gene TRBJ1-1; possible D gene TRBD1, 6 bases. V was shortened by 8 bases and J by 3 bases, with 19 bases between the two germline ends. The CDR3 totals 15 residues. CDR1 and CDR2 from the germline V gene are MNHNS and SASEGT. CDR3 nucleotides: TGTGCCAGCGGGGCTGGGGGGGCAGGCTACACTGAAGCTTTCTTT. Amino acid sequence: CASGAGGAGYTEAFF.

The CDR3 here is CASSLTVLGQDPNNEQFF. CDR3 DNA sequence: TGTGCCAGCAGCTTAACGGTCTTGGGTCAGGACCCAAACAATGAGCAGTTCTTC. The rearrangement joins TRBV11-3 to TRBJ2-1; D is unresolved. V was cut by 2 bases and J by 5 bases, with 22 bases left in between. The V gene's germline CDR1 is SGHNT and CDR2 YENEEA. The CDR3 contains 18 residues.